This is a list of T cell receptor beta chains from one sample in a study of cytomegalovirus exposure and HLA in healthy donors. TCRdb's table, derived via immunoSEQ multiplex PCR, lists solely in-frame clones and lacks some. The sample contains about 69,000 clones, roughly 72% of which appear only once. Sequenced material: PBMCs. The receptor set was obtained from a woman in her 30s in good health and CMV-seropositive. CDR3s include the opening cysteine and the closing phenylalanine or tryptophan. Each record gives: J gene, CDR3 length, clone size, D gene, V gene, CDR3 protein, CDR3 DNA. D genes are given only for firm matches. Clone size is given for some rows only: seen once, a few or many times, or a class if the clone is expanded.

j_gene: TRBJ1-2
len: 13
abundance: -
d_gene: TRBD1
v_gene: TRBV6-1
CDR3aa: CASSLQGEEGYTF
CDR3nt: TGTGCCAGCAGCTTACAGGGGGAAGAAGGCTACACCTTC

j_gene: TRBJ2-2
len: 15
abundance: -
d_gene: -
v_gene: TRBV6-1
CDR3aa: CASSEAQANTGELFF
CDR3nt: TGTGCCAGCAGTGAGGCACAGGCCAACACCGGGGAGCTGTTTTTT

j_gene: TRBJ2-1
len: 11
abundance: few
d_gene: -
v_gene: TRBV7-9
CDR3aa: CASSLLNEQFF
CDR3nt: TGTGCCAGCAGCTTACTCAATGAGCAGTTCTTC

j_gene: TRBJ2-7
len: 16
abundance: -
d_gene: TRBD2
v_gene: TRBV6-4
CDR3aa: CASIGTSGRAYYEQYF
CDR3nt: TGTGCCAGCATCGGGACTAGCGGGAGGGCTTACTACGAGCAGTACTTC

j_gene: TRBJ1-5
len: 12
abundance: -
d_gene: -
v_gene: TRBV2
CDR3aa: CASRTEDQPQHF
CDR3nt: TGTGCCAGCAGGACAGAAGATCAGCCCCAGCATTTT

j_gene: TRBJ2-1
len: 14
abundance: -
d_gene: TRBD2
v_gene: TRBV27
CDR3aa: CASSLAASYNEQFF
CDR3nt: TGTGCCAGCAGCCTAGCGGCCTCCTACAATGAGCAGTTCTTC

j_gene: TRBJ2-7
len: 15
abundance: few
d_gene: -
v_gene: TRBV28
CDR3aa: CASSPMTPSSYEQYF
CDR3nt: TGTGCCAGCAGCCCGATGACTCCTTCCTCCTACGAGCAGTACTTC

j_gene: TRBJ1-1
len: 15
abundance: -
d_gene: TRBD1
v_gene: TRBV7-9
CDR3aa: CASSRRTDRATEAFF
CDR3nt: TGTGCCAGCAGCCGTAGGACGGACAGGGCTACTGAAGCTTTCTTT

j_gene: TRBJ2-3
len: 14
abundance: -
d_gene: TRBD2
v_gene: TRBV7-6
CDR3aa: CASSSRLAADTQYF
CDR3nt: TGTGCCAGCAGTTCTAGACTAGCGGCAGATACGCAGTATTTT

j_gene: TRBJ2-5
len: 15
abundance: -
d_gene: -
v_gene: TRBV5-1
CDR3aa: CASSLVSGPQETQYF
CDR3nt: TGCGCCAGCAGCTTGGTTAGCGGCCCCCAAGAGACCCAGTACTTC

j_gene: TRBJ2-6
len: 18
abundance: -
d_gene: TRBD1
v_gene: TRBV5-4
CDR3aa: CASSPATGQGAMANVLTF
CDR3nt: TGTGCCAGCAGCCCGGCGACGGGACAGGGGGCAATGGCCAACGTCCTGACTTTC

j_gene: TRBJ2-2
len: 15
abundance: -
d_gene: -
v_gene: TRBV5-1
CDR3aa: CASKLGGQNTGELFF
CDR3nt: TGCGCCAGCAAGCTTGGGGGACAAAACACCGGGGAGCTGTTTTTT

j_gene: TRBJ2-5
len: 17
abundance: few
d_gene: TRBD2
v_gene: TRBV4-3
CDR3aa: CASSQDRSGRALETQYF
CDR3nt: TGCGCCAGCAGCCAAGATCGGAGCGGGAGGGCCCTGGAGACCCAGTACTTC

j_gene: TRBJ2-7
len: 13
abundance: -
d_gene: -
v_gene: TRBV14
CDR3aa: CASSQVLRYEQYF
CDR3nt: TGTGCCAGCAGCCAAGTACTAAGGTACGAGCAGTACTTC

j_gene: TRBJ2-7
len: 15
abundance: -
d_gene: TRBD2
v_gene: TRBV28
CDR3aa: CASSLRAGASYEQYF
CDR3nt: TGTGCCAGCAGTTTACGAGCGGGAGCATCGTACGAGCAGTACTTC

j_gene: TRBJ2-6
len: 15
abundance: -
d_gene: TRBD1
v_gene: TRBV30
CDR3aa: CAWSIGTAGANVLTF
CDR3nt: TGTGCCTGGAGCATAGGGACAGCTGGGGCCAACGTCCTGACTTTC

j_gene: TRBJ2-3
len: 14
abundance: -
d_gene: -
v_gene: TRBV18
CDR3aa: CASSRDISGDTQYF
CDR3nt: TGTGCCAGCTCAAGGGACATATCCGGAGATACGCAGTATTTT

j_gene: TRBJ1-2
len: 16
abundance: -
d_gene: TRBD1
v_gene: TRBV15
CDR3aa: CATSRGDRGVNYGYTF
CDR3nt: TGTGCCACCAGCAGAGGGGACAGGGGAGTCAACTATGGCTACACCTTC

j_gene: TRBJ2-2
len: 14
abundance: few
d_gene: -
v_gene: TRBV5-1
CDR3aa: CASSLTAGTGELFF
CDR3nt: TGCGCCAGCAGCTTGACGGCGGGCACCGGGGAGCTGTTTTTT

j_gene: TRBJ2-3
len: 15
abundance: -
d_gene: TRBD1
v_gene: TRBV7-9
CDR3aa: CASSFRDRATDTQYF
CDR3nt: TGTGCCAGCAGCTTCCGGGACAGGGCCACAGATACGCAGTATTTT

j_gene: TRBJ2-5
len: 14
abundance: -
d_gene: -
v_gene: TRBV10-3
CDR3aa: CAISEGTSTKTQYF
CDR3nt: TGTGCCATCAGTGAGGGAACTAGCACGAAGACCCAGTACTTC

j_gene: TRBJ1-1
len: 14
abundance: -
d_gene: -
v_gene: TRBV5-4
CDR3aa: CASSFGVSNTEAFF
CDR3nt: TGTGCCAGCAGCTTCGGGGTATCGAACACTGAAGCTTTCTTT

j_gene: TRBJ2-7
len: 17
abundance: few
d_gene: TRBD1
v_gene: TRBV5-8
CDR3aa: CASSPPTGGGIHNEQYF
CDR3nt: TGTGCCAGCAGCCCGCCGACAGGGGGCGGTATCCACAACGAGCAGTACTTC

j_gene: TRBJ2-7
len: 16
abundance: -
d_gene: -
v_gene: TRBV4-2
CDR3aa: CASSQEQGLAEYEQYF
CDR3nt: TGTGCCAGCAGCCAAGAGCAGGGACTGGCGGAGTACGAGCAGTACTTC

j_gene: TRBJ1-1
len: 13
abundance: -
d_gene: -
v_gene: TRBV19
CDR3aa: CASSPRVFTEAFF
CDR3nt: TGTGCCAGTAGTCCTCGGGTGTTCACTGAAGCTTTCTTT

j_gene: TRBJ2-3
len: 15
abundance: once
d_gene: TRBD2
v_gene: TRBV6-1
CDR3aa: CASSLTSGRADTQYF
CDR3nt: TGTGCCAGCAGTCTGACTAGCGGGAGGGCAGATACGCAGTATTTT

j_gene: TRBJ1-4
len: 15
abundance: -
d_gene: TRBD1
v_gene: TRBV7-8
CDR3aa: CASSLRTGGNEKLFF
CDR3nt: TGTGCCAGCAGCCTTAGGACAGGGGGGAATGAAAAACTGTTTTTT

j_gene: TRBJ1-1
len: 14
abundance: -
d_gene: -
v_gene: TRBV5-4
CDR3aa: CASSHTKSGSGAFF
CDR3nt: TGTGCCAGCAGCCACACAAAGTCTGGGTCAGGAGCTTTCTTT

j_gene: TRBJ2-6
len: 16
abundance: -
d_gene: -
v_gene: TRBV6-6
CDR3aa: CASGSRGTSGANVLTF
CDR3nt: TGTGCCAGCGGAAGCAGGGGAACCTCTGGGGCCAACGTCCTGACTTTC

j_gene: TRBJ1-1
len: 14
abundance: -
d_gene: TRBD1
v_gene: TRBV6-5
CDR3aa: CASSFNQGASEAFF
CDR3nt: TGTGCCAGCAGTTTCAACCAGGGGGCCTCTGAAGCTTTCTTT

j_gene: TRBJ1-1
len: 14
abundance: -
d_gene: TRBD1
v_gene: TRBV10-3
CDR3aa: CAIRRQGGNTEAFF
CDR3nt: TGTGCCATCAGACGACAGGGAGGGAACACTGAAGCTTTCTTT

j_gene: TRBJ1-1
len: 14
abundance: -
d_gene: -
v_gene: TRBV11-2
CDR3aa: CASSPPTGSTEAFF
CDR3nt: TGTGCCAGCAGCCCGCCGACGGGGAGCACTGAAGCTTTCTTT

j_gene: TRBJ2-7
len: 15
abundance: -
d_gene: TRBD1
v_gene: TRBV9
CDR3aa: CASSAGTGQLYEQYF
CDR3nt: TGTGCCAGCAGCGCCGGGACAGGGCAACTCTACGAGCAGTACTTC

j_gene: TRBJ1-6
len: 12
abundance: -
d_gene: -
v_gene: TRBV30
CDR3aa: CAWSAGNSPLHF
CDR3nt: TGTGCCTGGAGTGCAGGGAATTCACCCCTCCACTTT

j_gene: TRBJ2-1
len: 15
abundance: -
d_gene: TRBD2
v_gene: TRBV9
CDR3aa: CASSVGAGAYNEQFF
CDR3nt: TGTGCCAGCAGCGTAGGGGCGGGAGCCTACAATGAGCAGTTCTTC

j_gene: TRBJ1-5
len: 13
abundance: -
d_gene: -
v_gene: TRBV5-4
CDR3aa: CASSLGLGGPQHF
CDR3nt: TGTGCCAGCAGCTTGGGTTTGGGGGGGCCCCAGCATTTT

j_gene: TRBJ2-5
len: 14
abundance: -
d_gene: TRBD2
v_gene: TRBV29-1
CDR3aa: CSVEPAGEQETQYF
CDR3nt: TGCAGCGTTGAGCCAGCGGGAGAGCAAGAGACCCAGTACTTC

j_gene: TRBJ1-5
len: 15
abundance: few
d_gene: TRBD1
v_gene: TRBV30
CDR3aa: CAWSVQGALNQPQHF
CDR3nt: TGTGCCTGGTCCGTACAGGGGGCCCTCAATCAGCCCCAGCATTTT

j_gene: TRBJ1-3
len: 15
abundance: -
d_gene: -
v_gene: TRBV11-2
CDR3aa: CASSFLGSSGNTIYF
CDR3nt: TGTGCCAGCAGCTTCCTTGGGAGCTCTGGAAACACCATATATTTT

j_gene: TRBJ2-5
len: 12
abundance: once
d_gene: -
v_gene: TRBV10-2
CDR3aa: CASSLWEETQYF
CDR3nt: TGCGCCAGCAGCCTATGGGAGGAGACCCAGTACTTC

j_gene: TRBJ2-3
len: 15
abundance: -
d_gene: TRBD2
v_gene: TRBV18
CDR3aa: CASSGLPTDPHTQYF
CDR3nt: TGTGCCAGCTCGGGACTACCTACGGACCCTCATACGCAGTATTTT

j_gene: TRBJ1-1
len: 14
abundance: -
d_gene: -
v_gene: TRBV25-1
CDR3aa: CASSVGDMNTEAFF
CDR3nt: TGTGCCAGCAGTGTGGGCGATATGAACACTGAAGCTTTCTTT

j_gene: TRBJ2-7
len: 13
abundance: -
d_gene: -
v_gene: TRBV6-5
CDR3aa: CASSRRGPYEQYF
CDR3nt: TGTGCCAGCAGCCGCAGGGGACCCTACGAGCAGTACTTC

j_gene: TRBJ2-7
len: 12
abundance: -
d_gene: -
v_gene: TRBV28
CDR3aa: CASSLAPYEQYF
CDR3nt: TGTGCCAGCAGTTTAGCGCCGTACGAGCAGTACTTC

j_gene: TRBJ1-5
len: 13
abundance: -
d_gene: -
v_gene: TRBV5-8
CDR3aa: CASSSQGYQPQHF
CDR3nt: TGTGCCAGCAGCTCCCAGGGGTATCAGCCCCAGCATTTT

j_gene: TRBJ2-7
len: 13
abundance: -
d_gene: -
v_gene: TRBV2
CDR3aa: CASRRVGTYEQYF
CDR3nt: TGTGCCAGCAGGAGGGTCGGGACCTACGAGCAGTACTTC

j_gene: TRBJ1-2
len: 15
abundance: -
d_gene: -
v_gene: TRBV4-1
CDR3aa: CASSQDKGRGGGYTF
CDR3nt: TGCGCCAGCAGCCAAGATAAAGGGAGAGGCGGTGGCTACACCTTC

j_gene: TRBJ1-5
len: 15
abundance: -
d_gene: -
v_gene: TRBV2
CDR3aa: CASSGGPAGNQPQHF
CDR3nt: TGTGCCAGCAGTGGGGGGCCAGCTGGCAATCAGCCCCAGCATTTT

j_gene: TRBJ2-3
len: 15
abundance: -
d_gene: TRBD1
v_gene: TRBV30
CDR3aa: CAWSVNRGRTDTQYF
CDR3nt: TGTGCCTGGAGTGTAAACAGGGGTCGCACAGATACGCAGTATTTT

j_gene: TRBJ2-1
len: 18
abundance: -
d_gene: TRBD2
v_gene: TRBV30
CDR3aa: CAWRSGLAGPKPDNEQFF
CDR3nt: TGTGCCTGGAGGTCGGGACTAGCGGGACCGAAACCGGACAATGAGCAGTTCTTC

j_gene: TRBJ2-1
len: 11
abundance: -
d_gene: -
v_gene: TRBV20-1
CDR3aa: CSADGAGEQFF
CDR3nt: TGCAGTGCCGATGGGGCTGGGGAGCAGTTCTTC

j_gene: TRBJ2-5
len: 14
abundance: -
d_gene: TRBD1
v_gene: TRBV25-1
CDR3aa: CASSRDRVRETQYF
CDR3nt: TGTGCCAGCTCCCGGGACAGGGTACGGGAGACCCAGTACTTC

j_gene: TRBJ2-7
len: 15
abundance: -
d_gene: TRBD2
v_gene: TRBV11-2
CDR3aa: CASSLEAGGSYEQYF
CDR3nt: TGTGCCAGCAGCTTAGAAGCGGGAGGCTCCTACGAGCAGTACTTC

j_gene: TRBJ1-3
len: 14
abundance: -
d_gene: -
v_gene: TRBV6-5
CDR3aa: CASRPGVYGNTIYF
CDR3nt: TGTGCCAGCAGACCGGGGGTTTACGGGAACACCATATATTTT

j_gene: TRBJ2-7
len: 13
abundance: once
d_gene: -
v_gene: TRBV25-1
CDR3aa: CAGGEGGRYEQYF
CDR3nt: TGTGCCGGGGGGGAGGGGGGACGTTACGAGCAGTACTTC

j_gene: TRBJ2-7
len: 13
abundance: -
d_gene: -
v_gene: TRBV6-1
CDR3aa: CASSPHMRGEQYF
CDR3nt: TGTGCCAGCAGTCCCCATATGCGAGGCGAGCAGTACTTC

j_gene: TRBJ1-5
len: 13
abundance: -
d_gene: -
v_gene: TRBV30
CDR3aa: CAWSEWGGQPQHF
CDR3nt: TGTGCCTGGAGCGAATGGGGGGGTCAGCCCCAGCATTTT

j_gene: TRBJ1-2
len: 16
abundance: once
d_gene: TRBD1
v_gene: TRBV28
CDR3aa: CASSAPHGDRSYGYTF
CDR3nt: TGTGCCAGCAGCGCCCCCCACGGGGACAGGAGTTATGGCTACACCTTC

j_gene: TRBJ1-4
len: 13
abundance: -
d_gene: -
v_gene: TRBV30
CDR3aa: CAWTQGSNEKLFF
CDR3nt: TGTGCCTGGACTCAGGGCAGTAATGAAAAACTGTTTTTT

j_gene: TRBJ2-7
len: 16
abundance: -
d_gene: -
v_gene: TRBV2
CDR3aa: CASSVAPAGLSYEQYF
CDR3nt: TGTGCCAGCAGTGTCGCTCCAGCGGGTCTCTCCTACGAGCAGTACTTC